These 31 T cell receptor beta chains share one sample of origin, sequenced in a study of blood T cell repertoires in COVID-19. Sequencing used immunoSEQ multiplex PCR; TCRdb keeps in-frame clones, though not all of them. This sample has roughly 220,000 clones, with about 83% found just once. What was sequenced was PBMCs or T cells enriched from blood (not recorded which). The receptors derive from a woman aged 40-49 years who had recovered from COVID-19.

This chain connects TRBV7-6 to TRBJ1-2, with D possibly TRBD1 on 5 matching bases. The length of the CDR3 is 15 residues. V lost 5 bases to trimming and J lost 5 bases, with 18 bases between them. Germline CDR1 SGHVS, CDR2 FNYEAQ. The CDR3 DNA follows: TGTGCCAGCAGCCCTGGGGCAGACCCATCATATGGCTACACCTTC. Translating gives CASSPGADPSYGYTF.

V and J are TRBV10-3 and TRBJ2-1, with D maybe TRBD2 (6 bases). Germline values: CDR1 ENHRY, CDR2 SYGVKD. Trimming shortened V by 6 bases and J by 4 bases, and 13 bases separated the two germline ends. This CDR3 is built from 14 residues. The CDR3 sequence is CAISRGLVYNEQFF. The CDR3 region has the DNA TGTGCCATCAGCCGGGGACTCGTTTACAATGAGCAGTTCTTC.

The chain couples TRBV4-1 to TRBJ1-2; a weak D match, TRBD1 (5 bases). The CDR3 consists of 15 residues. V was cut by 1 base and J by 4 bases, with 13 bases left in between. Germline CDR1 and CDR2: MGHRA and YSYEKL. This CDR3 reads CASSQAPGRIYGYTF. The DNA for the CDR3 is TGCGCCAGCAGCCAAGCGCCAGGGCGGATCTATGGCTACACCTTC.

This clone was counted between two and nine times. The rearrangement uses TRBV5-1 and TRBJ1-4; D remains ambiguous. Germline CDR1 is SGHRS and CDR2 is YFSETQ. This CDR3 contains 13 residues. Trimming took off 4 bases at V and 8 bases at J, with 12 bases between the two ends. In DNA, the CDR3 is TGCGCCAGCAGCCGATTCCCTAGGGAAAAACTGTTTTTT. This gives the protein CASSRFPREKLFF.

The V gene is TRBV6-5, the J gene TRBJ2-2, with TRBD2 matching 8 bases. V gave up 1 base and J gave up 2 bases; unmatched junction bases: 3. This CDR3 spans 16 amino acids. Germline V lookup: CDR1 MNHEY, CDR2 SVGAGI. The CDR3 DNA is TGTGCCAGCAGTTACTTAGCGGGACTAAACACCGGGGAGCTGTTTTTT. Its protein is CASSYLAGLNTGELFF.

CDR3 bases: TGTGCCAGCAGCTGGGGAGGCGGGACTGAAGCTTTCTTT. Encoded protein: CASSWGGGTEAFF. V and J are TRBV7-9 and TRBJ1-1; D not certain. CDR3 length: 13 amino acids. CDR1 and CDR2 (germline): SEHNR, FQNEAQ (reference sequence). V gave up 4 bases and J gave up 5 bases, with 11 bases separating them.

The chain links TRBV5-6 to TRBJ2-3; no firm D call. Between the trimmed V and J ends, which lost 4 bases and 0 bases, there was a span of 12 bases. The CDR3 consists of 15 residues. Germline assignment: CDR1 SGHDT and CDR2 YYEEEE. CDR3 bases: TGTGCCAGCAGCCTGGACGGAGCTAGCACAGATACGCAGTATTTT. It is translated as CASSLDGASTDTQYF.

This chain joins TRBV30 and TRBJ1-4; 10 positions agree with TRBD1. Per germline, CDR1 GTSNPN and CDR2 SVGIG (reference sequence). J gave up 8 bases and V 5 bases, and 5 bases lay outside the gene matches. The CDR3 covers 13 residues. CDR3 nucleotides: TGTGCCTGGGGCCGGACAGGGGGAGAAAAACTGTTTTTT. Residues: CAWGRTGGEKLFF.

The V and J genes are TRBV4-1 and TRBJ1-2; D gene ambiguous. There are 20 residues in the CDR3. The germline V gene encodes CDR1 MGHRA and CDR2 YSYEKL. Trimming stripped 1 base from V and 3 bases from J, with 27 bases between. The CDR3 here is CASSQVSLGAALKGYYGYTF. DNA for the CDR3: TGCGCCAGCAGCCAAGTGAGCTTGGGAGCCGCGCTAAAAGGGTACTATGGCTACACCTTC.

The chain is built from TRBV2 and TRBJ2-1, with TRBD1 matching over 7 bases. Per the germline V gene, CDR1 is SNHLY and CDR2 is FYNNEI. CDR3 length: 12 residues. The J segment lost 14 bases and the V segment lost 3 bases, leaving 7 bases of the junction unmatched. The CDR3 protein is CASSEPTGREFF. CDR3 sequence (DNA): TGTGCCAGCAGTGAGCCGACAGGGCGAGAGTTCTTC.

This rearrangement joins TRBV6-4 to TRBJ2-1, with D perhaps TRBD2 (6 bases). The CDR3 consists of 15 residues. V lost 6 bases and J lost 8, with 20 bases in between. The germline gives CDR1 MRHNA, CDR2 SNTAGT. CDR3 sequence: CASSPLGGSGDEQFF. In nucleotides, the CDR3 is TGTGCCAGCAGCCCACTCGGGGGTAGCGGCGATGAGCAGTTCTTC.

The V and J genes are TRBV12-5 and TRBJ2-1, with TRBD2 identical over 10 bases. CDR1 and CDR2 (germline): LGHNT, FRNRAP. The CDR3 totals 16 residues. V lost 0 bases, J lost 8 bases, and 7 bases stayed unmatched. CDR3: CASGLVLAGMTDEQFF. The DNA for the CDR3 is TGTGCTAGTGGTTTGGTACTAGCGGGGATGACGGATGAGCAGTTCTTC.

The chain couples TRBV27 to TRBJ2-7, with TRBD1 matching over 9 bases. This CDR3 has 13 amino acids. After removal of 10 bases from V and 3 bases from J, the junction contained 7 bases not matched to a gene. From germline, CDR1 is MNHEY and CDR2 SMNVEV (reference sequence). In nucleotides, the CDR3 is TGTGCCACAGACAGGGGGAGCCTCTACGAGCAGTACGTC. Translation gives CATDRGSLYEQYV.

The chain couples TRBV29-1 to TRBJ1-2; the D is unclear. CDR3 length equals 14 residues. V was pared by 4 bases and J by 7 bases, with 19 bases between. CDR1 is SQVTM and CDR2 is ANQGSEA in the germline V gene. The CDR3 DNA is TGCAGCGTTGTTTCAGCGGGATTGTTGTCTGGCTACACCTTC. This gives the protein CSVVSAGLLSGYTF.

The rearrangement uses TRBV6-6 and TRBJ1-2, with TRBD1 identical over 7 bases. The V and J ends lost 7 bases and 4 bases, in that order; junction bases with no gene match: 12. CDR3 length: 15 residues. Germline-derived CDR1 and CDR2 are MNHNY and SVGAGI (reference sequence). CDR3 sequence reads: CASTREGGATYGYTF. The CDR3 nucleotides read TGTGCCAGCACTAGGGAAGGGGGCGCGACCTATGGCTACACCTTC.

The J gene is TRBJ2-1, the V gene TRBV4-1; 11 bases match TRBD2. CDR1 is MGHRA and CDR2 is YSYEKL in the germline V gene. The ends lost 2 bases at V and 15 bases at J; junction bases unmatched: 15. The CDR3 runs 16 residues. The CDR3 nucleotides read TGCGCCAGCAGCCAATTAGCGGGAGGGGCCACTGCCCGCCCGTTCTTC. This sequence encodes CASSQLAGGATARPFF.

The V call is TRBV28, the J call TRBJ2-1; 7 bases agree with TRBD2. V shed 3 bases, J shed 1 base, and the junction held 3 bases outside the gene matches. CDR1 is MDHEN, CDR2 SYDVKM, per germline. This CDR3 has 15 amino acids. The CDR3 nucleotides read TGTGCCAGCAGTTTTTGGGGGGGTTCCTACAATGAGCAGTTCTTC. It is translated as CASSFWGGSYNEQFF.

This rearrangement joins TRBV18 to TRBJ2-7; 9 positions agree with TRBD1. CDR3 length equals 14 residues. CDR1 KGHSH and CDR2 LQKENI come from the germline V gene. The junction had 5 bases not matched to a gene; V was cut back by 5 bases and J by 3 bases. The CDR3 loop reads CASSKRQGVYEQYV. The CDR3, as DNA: TGTGCCAGCTCAAAAAGACAGGGGGTCTACGAGCAGTACGTC.

The chain joins TRBV28 to TRBJ2-1; no definite D call. The germline V gene has CDR1 MDHEN and CDR2 SYDVKM. Between the trimmed V and J ends, which lost 5 bases and 8 bases, there was a span of 7 bases. The CDR3 loop spans 11 amino acids. This chain's CDR3 is CASSPLDEQFF. The CDR3, as DNA: TGTGCCAGCAGTCCCCTCGATGAGCAGTTCTTC.

This clone was detected only once. The chain uses TRBV27 and TRBJ2-3, with 16 bases that match TRBD2. J gave up 8 bases and V 8 bases, and 7 bases lay outside the gene matches. The CDR3 extends over 15 amino acids. Germline values: CDR1 MNHEY, CDR2 SMNVEV (reference sequence). The CDR3 is CASGGLAGGEVTQYF. DNA for the CDR3: TGTGCCAGCGGGGGACTAGCGGGAGGGGAAGTTACGCAGTATTTT.

CDR3 nucleotide sequence: TGTGCCAGCAGTGAAAGGGCGGCAGGGGTTAGCAATCAGCCCCAGCATTTT. Translated, it gives CASSERAAGVSNQPQHF. The chain has TRBV2 and TRBJ1-5; D is possibly TRBD1 (6 bases). CDR3 length equals 17 residues. Looked up from germline, CDR1 is SNHLY and CDR2 is FYNNEI. Trimming removed 2 bases at V and 0 bases at J, with 14 bases between.

The chain couples TRBV11-2 to TRBJ2-7, with D possibly TRBD2 on 5 matching bases. V lost 1 base and J lost 9, with 19 bases in between. CDR3 size: 15 residues. Germline assignment: CDR1 SGHAT and CDR2 FQNNGV. The CDR3 spells CASSLGPQGRRGQYF. CDR3 nucleotides: TGTGCCAGCAGCTTAGGCCCCCAAGGGAGACGGGGGCAGTACTTC.

The sample holds a few counts of this clone. The chain has TRBV30 and TRBJ2-5, with a possible D match to TRBD2 (7 bases). Germline loops: CDR1 GTSNPN, CDR2 SVGIG (reference sequence). V dropped 0 bases and J dropped 9 bases, with 11 bases sitting between them. The length of the CDR3 is 12 residues. CDR3 DNA: TGTGCCTGGAGTGTACGGGGGGCAGCCCAGTACTTC. Encoded protein: CAWSVRGAAQYF.

The J gene is TRBJ1-6, the V gene TRBV3-1 (or the pseudogene TRBV3-2); the D gene is possibly TRBD1 (5 bases). The germline V gene has CDR1 LGHDT and CDR2 YNNKEL (reference sequence). Trimming removed 7 bases at V and 10 bases at J, with 26 bases between. This CDR3 contains 17 residues. The CDR3 protein is CASTWTVGGSFESPLHF. The CDR3 DNA reads TGTGCCAGCACCTGGACGGTGGGGGGATCGTTTGAGTCACCCCTCCACTTT.

The V gene is TRBV28, the J gene TRBJ1-2; D unresolved. Deletions cut 7 bases from V and 5 bases from J, with 8 bases between. The V gene's germline CDR1 is MDHEN and CDR2 SYDVKM. This CDR3 comprises 11 residues. The CDR3 DNA is TGTGCCAGCACTGGGCAGTATGGCTACACCTTC. This codes for CASTGQYGYTF.

This chain links TRBV28 with TRBJ2-5; possibly TRBD2 for D (6 bases). The CDR3 loop spans 13 amino acids. Per germline, CDR1 MDHEN and CDR2 SYDVKM. The V gene lost 2 bases and the J gene lost 4 bases, with 8 bases spanning the gap. The CDR3 loop reads CASSLLALETQYF. Here the CDR3 DNA reads TGTGCCAGCAGTTTACTAGCGTTAGAGACCCAGTACTTC.

V and J are TRBV5-8 and TRBJ1-5, with TRBD1 identical over 7 bases. V gave up 6 bases and J gave up 3 bases; unmatched junction bases: 9. Germline loops: CDR1 SGHTS, CDR2 YDEGEE. The CDR3 covers 15 residues. For the CDR3, the DNA is TGTGCCAGCACCCTGATGGGACAGTTCAATCAGCCCCAGCATTTT. Amino acid sequence: CASTLMGQFNQPQHF.

This sequence joins TRBV19 and TRBJ2-3, with 8 nucleotides matching TRBD2. CDR3 length: 18 amino acids. Germline assignment: CDR1 LNHDA and CDR2 SQIVND (reference sequence). The V gene end was trimmed by 2 bases and the J gene end by 2 bases; junction bases not matched to a gene: 12. The CDR3 reads CASSIKAGGRGSTDTQYF. The CDR3, as DNA: TGTGCCAGTAGTATAAAGGCGGGAGGACGGGGATCCACAGATACGCAGTATTTT.

A single count supports this clone. The V and J genes are TRBV19 and TRBJ1-4; D ambiguous. CDR1 and CDR2 from the germline V gene are LNHDA and SQIVND (reference sequence). CDR3 size: 15 residues. Trimming removed 5 bases from V and 0 bases from J, with 10 bases in between. CDR3 region: CASSSQISTNEKLFF. DNA for the CDR3: TGTGCCAGTAGTTCTCAGATTTCAACTAATGAAAAACTGTTTTTT.

The chain employs TRBV19 and TRBJ2-1, with 9 bases identical to TRBD2. The CDR3 extends over 16 amino acids. Germline trimming cut 3 bases from V and 6 bases from J; bases unmatched to any gene: 9. The germline CDR1 and CDR2 sequences are LNHDA and SQIVND (reference sequence). CDR3 DNA sequence: TGTGCCAGTAGTATCCAGCCGGGACTAGCAGGCAATGAGCAGTTCTTC. Translating it yields CASSIQPGLAGNEQFF.

V is TRBV19 and J is TRBJ2-1, with 8 bases matching TRBD2. V lost 2 bases and J lost 3; bases outside the gene matches: 18. Germline V gene lookup returns CDR1 LNHDA and CDR2 SQIVND (reference sequence). This CDR3 comprises 20 residues. The CDR3 coding sequence is TGTGCCAGTAGTATATCCTCGGGGGTTCACGGACTAGCCGTCTACAATGAGCAGTTCTTC. Amino acids: CASSISSGVHGLAVYNEQFF.